A single sample is the source of the 29 T cell receptor beta chains below, sequenced in a study of T cell clonality in common variable immunodeficiency. General observations from the study: Fewer deletions and N-nucleotide insertions were reportedly seen in common variable immunodeficiency TCR beta sequences.

Their antigen targets remain unknown. The assay was immunoSEQ multiplex PCR, and TCRdb's table has in-frame clones only and misses some. This sample has approximately 20,000 clones, each found more than once. Sequencing input: peripheral blood mononuclear cells. The receptor source for this set is a human donor with common variable immunodeficiency.

This clone was observed at least ten times. The CDR3 end lies 3 residues beyond the end of the read and is filled in from the germline J gene. The chain uses TRBV7-9 and TRBJ2-4; 7 nucleotides match TRBD2. V lost 6 bases and J lost 8; bases outside the gene matches: 10. This CDR3 spans 14 amino acids. In germline, CDR1 is SEHNR, CDR2 FQNEAQ (reference sequence). CDR3 bases read: TGTGCCAGCAGACGAATGGGGGGGATGGACATT. It is translated as CASRRMGGMDI. The entire CDR3 sequence reads CASRRMGGMDIQYF.

This clone occurred many times. The read terminates 3 residues ahead of where the CDR3 ends, so the germline J gene completes it. The V gene is TRBV7-9, the J gene TRBJ1-5; 7 bases line up with TRBD1. Per germline, CDR1 SEHNR and CDR2 FQNEAQ (reference sequence). The CDR3 loop spans 14 amino acids. The V segment lost 5 bases and the J segment 3 bases; nucleotides outside the gene matches: 4. The CDR3 here is CASSAGTDNQPQHF. The CDR3 bases that were read are TGTGCCAGCAGCGCTGGGACAGACAATCAGCCC.

This clone was picked up many times. With the read ending 3 residues before the CDR3 end, the germline J gene is used to fill in that end. V and J are TRBV20-1 and TRBJ2-3; D unclear. Deletions cut 2 bases from V and 1 base from J, with 7 bases between. CDR1 is DFQATT, CDR2 SNEGSKA, per germline (reference sequence). The CDR3 length is 13 residues. The part of the CDR3 DNA that was read is TGCAGTGCTAGACCGGTAGGCACAGATACG. Its translation is CSARPVGTDT. The CDR3 in full is CSARPVGTDTQYF.

This clone was seen many times. With the read ending 3 residues before the CDR3 end, the germline J gene is used to fill in that end. The chain is built from TRBV7-8 and TRBJ1-1, with D hard to call. The germline V gene encodes CDR1 SGHVS and CDR2 FQNEAQ. The CDR3 sequence is 14 residues long. V gave up 0 bases and J gave up 2 bases, with 7 bases separating them. Incomplete CDR3 DNA: TGTGCCAGCAGCTTAGCCGGTTTTAACACTGAA. This gives the protein CASSLAGFNTE. The whole CDR3 is CASSLAGFNTEAFF.

The sample holds many counts of this clone. The sequence runs out 3 residues before the end of the CDR3; the remainder is reconstructed from the germline J gene. The rearrangement links TRBV20-1 to TRBJ2-1; D is perhaps TRBD2 (5 bases). This CDR3 spans 17 amino acids. The germline V and J ends were trimmed by 3 bases and 0 bases, with 18 bases remaining between them. CDR1 is DFQATT and CDR2 is SNEGSKA in the germline V gene (reference sequence). The DNA read from the CDR3 is TGCAGTGCTAGGGATACCACCACTAGTAACTCCTACAATGAG. It specifies CSARDTTTSNSYNE. The complete CDR3 protein is CSARDTTTSNSYNEQFF.

This clone was picked up many times. The sequenced fragment ends 3 residues before the CDR3 boundary, so the rest is inferred from the germline J gene. The V and J genes are TRBV5-1 and TRBJ2-3; 8 bases line up with TRBD1. Germline lookup yields CDR1 SGHRS and CDR2 YFSETQ. The CDR3 covers 15 residues. Trimming cost V 0 bases and J 2 bases; bases outside gene matches: 2. The CDR3 loop is CASSLGQGLTDTQYF. The covered CDR3 bases are TGCGCCAGCAGCTTGGGACAGGGGCTCACAGATACG.

This clone was counted ten times or more. The read is 3 residues too short to cover the CDR3 end, so that end is filled in from the germline J gene. V usage is TRBV5-1 and J usage is TRBJ2-3; D unresolved. The CDR3 is 15 amino acids. Deletions cut 4 bases from V and 4 bases from J, with 16 bases between. Germline values: CDR1 SGHRS, CDR2 YFSETQ. The CDR3 bases that were read are TGCGCCAGCAGCGACAACTCAGAGTCGCCAGATACG. It codes for CASSDNSESPDT. The complete CDR3 sequence is CASSDNSESPDTQYF.

This clone was seen many times. At one end the junction does not follow the germline gene, possibly because of a read error. Coverage ceases 3 residues before the CDR3 finishes, and the germline J gene fills in the end. The chain joins TRBV4-2 to TRBJ2-1, with TRBD2 identical over 8 bases. The germline CDR1 and CDR2 sequences are LGHNA and YNFKEQ. The CDR3 is 17 residues long. CDR3: CASSQDYRAGAPNEQFF. CDR3 DNA, as far as it was read: TGCGCCAGCAGCCAAGATTACAGAGCGGGGGCCCCCAATGAG.

Relative to its sample, this clone is medium-sized. The CDR3 end falls 3 residues outside the read, so it is completed with the germline J gene. The rearrangement uses TRBV15 and TRBJ1-5; D ambiguous. The CDR3 length is 13 residues. Per germline, CDR1 LNHNV and CDR2 YYDKDF (reference sequence). V was pared by 1 base and J by 6 bases, with 7 bases between. CDR3 bases read: TGTGCCACCAGCAGAGTATACGGTCAGCCC. Its protein product is CATSRVYGQP. The complete CDR3 reads CATSRVYGQPQHF. Complete variable domain (other parts from reference TRBV15 and TRBJ1-5): DAMVIQNPRYQVTQFGKPVTLSCSQTLNHNVMYWYQQKSSQAPKLLFHYYDKDFNNEADTPDNFQSRRPNTSFCFLDIRSPGLGDTAMYLCATSRVYGQPQHFGDGTRLSIL.

This clone was seen at least ten times. The CDR3 bases that were read are TGTGCCAGCAGCTTACGGGGGGGGAACACCGGGGAG. It encodes CASSLRGGNTGE. The full CDR3 sequence reads CASSLRGGNTGELFF. The V call is TRBV11-2, the J call TRBJ2-2; 8 nucleotides match TRBD2. The CDR3 extends 3 residues past the end of the read, so its final part is completed from the germline J gene. Germline lookup yields CDR1 SGHAT and CDR2 FQNNGV. The CDR3 runs 15 residues. The ends lost 2 bases at V and 1 base at J; junction bases unmatched: 0.

This clone was picked up many times. The read halts 3 residues ahead of the CDR3 end, with the missing end drawn from the germline J gene. This chain connects TRBV30 to TRBJ2-7; D unclear. CDR1 and CDR2 from the germline V gene are GTSNPN and SVGIG (reference sequence). This CDR3 contains 13 residues. The V gene lost 0 bases and the J gene lost 6 bases, with 12 bases spanning the gap. The CDR3 protein is CAWSVPPPGEQYF. The covered CDR3 bases are TGTGCCTGGAGTGTACCCCCCCCAGGCGAG.

This clone was seen more than once but under ten times. The CDR3 end is not reached by the read, which stops 3 residues before it; the germline J gene fills it in. V and J are TRBV6-1 and TRBJ1-5; maybe TRBD1 (5 bases). The CDR3 totals 15 residues. V lost 1 base and J lost 8, with 15 bases in between. Germline CDR1 MNHNS, CDR2 SASEGT. The CDR3 bases that were read are TGTGCCAGCAGTGAAGAGGAGGGGCGGTTTGAGCCC. It yields the protein CASSEEEGRFEP. In full, the CDR3 reads CASSEEEGRFEPQHF.

At least ten counts were recorded for this clone. A junction boundary mismatches the germline segment, possibly from a read error. The sequence runs out 3 residues before the end of the CDR3; the remainder is reconstructed from the germline J gene. The chain couples TRBV7-7 to TRBJ2-3, with D possibly being TRBD2 (5 bases). The CDR3 extends over 13 amino acids. Germline-derived CDR1 and CDR2 are SSHAT and FNYEAQ (reference sequence). The CDR3 bases that were read are TGTGCTAGCAGTTACGACTATAGGTCGGCG. Translation gives CASSYDYRSA. The complete CDR3 reads CASSYDYRSAQYF. Complete variable domain (other parts from reference TRBV7-7 and TRBJ2-3): GAGVSQSPRYKVTKRGQDVTLRCDPISSHATLYWYQQALGQGPEFLTYFNYEAQPDKSGLPSDRFSAERPEGSISTLTIQRTEQRDSAMYRCASSYDYRSAQYFGPGTRLTVL.

This clone was counted ten times or more. The CDR3 end lies 3 residues beyond the end of the read and is filled in from the germline J gene. The chain combines TRBV6-4 with TRBJ2-1, with D unclear. The germline gives CDR1 MRHNA, CDR2 SNTAGT. The CDR3 extends over 13 amino acids. Trimming cost V 4 bases and J 9 bases, with 13 bases left between them. CDR3 in amino acids: CASSGDGAGEQFF. Partial CDR3 DNA: TGTGCCAGCAGTGGCGACGGCGCAGGTGAG.

The table lists this clone with many counts. The read ends 3 residues early relative to the CDR3; the germline J gene fills the gap. The rearrangement joins TRBV29-1 to TRBJ1-4; D remains unclear. Germline V gene sequence: CDR1 SQVTM, CDR2 ANQGSEA. The CDR3 has 13 residues. Trimming removed 7 bases at V and 0 bases at J, with 9 bases between. CDR3 in amino acids: CSAVRSTNEKLFF. The sequenced part of the CDR3 DNA is TGCAGCGCCGTCCGGTCAACTAATGAAAAA.

There are many counts of this clone. CDR3: CASSVGPLAGGHTQYF. The CDR3 DNA, read in part, is TGTGCCAGCAGCGTAGGCCCCCTAGCGGGGGGGCACACG. This chain joins TRBV9 and TRBJ2-3; 12 positions agree with TRBD2. The read ends 3 residues before the CDR3 terminus; that terminus is restored from the germline J gene. The CDR3 covers 16 residues. Germline CDR1 reads SGDLS; CDR2 reads YYNGEE.

In the case of this clone: The CDR3 is cut off 3 residues early in the read; its end comes from the germline J gene. V and J are TRBV20-1 and TRBJ2-1; D is unclear. The V gene's germline CDR1 is DFQATT and CDR2 SNEGSKA (reference sequence). V was shortened by 0 bases and J by 4 bases, with 10 bases between the two germline ends. The CDR3 has 14 amino acids. CDR3 sequence: CSARDLTKYNEQFF. The part of the CDR3 DNA that was read is TGCAGTGCTAGAGATCTTACTAAATACAATGAG.

This clone rates as medium-sized. The read finishes 3 residues shy of the CDR3 end, and the germline J gene is used to complete it. The chain couples TRBV12-3 or TRBV12-4 to TRBJ2-5; weak D call: TRBD2 (6 bases). This CDR3 contains 15 residues. V was trimmed by 6 bases and J by 4 bases, leaving 18 bases between them. The part of the CDR3 DNA that was read is TGTGCCAGCAGCCCGGGGTTCGGGGGTGGAGAGACC. Amino acid sequence: CASSPGFGGGET. In full, the CDR3 is CASSPGFGGGETQYF.

This clone was recorded many times. The read stops 3 residues short of the end of the CDR3; the missing end is completed from the germline J gene. The V gene is TRBV20-1, the J gene TRBJ1-1; no firm D call. Trimming removed 6 bases at V and 6 bases at J, with 17 bases between. Germline CDR1 reads DFQATT; CDR2 reads SNEGSKA (reference sequence). CDR3 length: 13 residues. Partial CDR3 DNA: TGCAGTGCCACCCCAGGTTTTAAATCTGAA. Residues: CSATPGFKSE. The CDR3 reads in full as CSATPGFKSEAFF.

The sample holds many counts of this clone. The read stops 3 residues short of the end of the CDR3; the missing end is completed from the germline J gene. This chain connects TRBV7-9 to TRBJ1-1, with D perhaps TRBD1 (5 bases). This CDR3 region has 14 residues. V lost 2 bases and J lost 0, with 7 bases in between. The germline gives CDR1 SEHNR, CDR2 FQNEAQ (reference sequence). This CDR3 is CASSLNRMNTEAFF. The CDR3 DNA, read in part, is TGTGCCAGCAGCTTAAACAGGATGAACACTGAA.

This clone was observed at least ten times. The read ends 3 residues early relative to the CDR3; the germline J gene fills the gap. The gene calls are TRBV6-2 or TRBV6-3 and TRBJ2-5; D call uncertain. CDR1 and CDR2 (germline): MNHEY, SVGEGT. Deletions cut 0 bases from V and 5 bases from J, with 10 bases between. The length of the CDR3 is 14 residues. The DNA read from the CDR3 is TGTGCCAGCAGTTACTCGACCGGGTCCGAGACC. Translating gives CASSYSTGSET. The entire CDR3 protein is CASSYSTGSETQYF.

There are many counts of this clone. The read finishes 3 residues shy of the CDR3 end, and the germline J gene is used to complete it. The chain employs TRBV15 and TRBJ2-5; D possibly corresponds to TRBD2 (7 bases). The V gene lost 1 base and the J gene lost 5 bases, with 14 bases spanning the gap. This CDR3 contains 15 residues. Germline V CDR1 and CDR2: LNHNV, YYDKDF (reference sequence). CDR3 in amino acids: CATSRGGGGGETQYF. CDR3 bases read: TGTGCCACCAGCAGAGGAGGGGGGGGAGGGGAGACC.

This clone was recorded at least ten times. Sequencing ends 3 residues short of the CDR3 end; the germline J gene provides the rest. V and J are TRBV20-1 and TRBJ1-1; the match to TRBD1 covers 7 bases. Germline V gene sequence: CDR1 DFQATT, CDR2 SNEGSKA (reference sequence). V lost 6 bases and J lost 5; bases outside the gene matches: 3. There are 11 residues in the CDR3. This CDR3 reads CSAEQGTEAFF. The part of the CDR3 DNA that was read is TGCAGTGCAGAACAGGGGACTGAA.

This clone showed up many times. CDR3 sequence reads: CASSPETEVYGYTF. CDR3 DNA (partial): TGTGCCAGTAGTCCAGAGACAGAAGTCTATGGC. The genes are TRBV19 and TRBJ1-2, with a possible D match to TRBD1 (5 bases). The CDR3 end is not reached by the read, which stops 3 residues before it; the germline J gene fills it in. This CDR3 is 14 amino acids long. Trimming left V 5 bases short and J 4 bases short, with 14 bases between. In germline, CDR1 is LNHDA, CDR2 SQIVND (reference sequence). Full variable domain (outside the CDR3, taken from reference TRBV19 and TRBJ1-2): DGGITQSPKYLFRKEGQNVTLSCEQNLNHDAMYWYRQDPGQGLRLIYYSQIVNDFQKGDIAEGYSVSREKKESFPLTVTSAQKNPTAFYLCASSPETEVYGYTFGSGTRLTVV.

This clone was seen repeatedly, ten times or more. The read ends 3 residues before the CDR3 terminus; that terminus is restored from the germline J gene. The chain couples TRBV5-1 to TRBJ1-1, with 7 bases matching TRBD1. The CDR3 runs 15 residues. CDR1 is SGHRS, CDR2 YFSETQ, per germline. V was clipped by 2 bases and J by 6 bases; unmatched bases: 10. The sequenced CDR3 bases are TGCGCCAGCAGCTTTAGTATTCAGGGGACAGCTGAA. Encoded protein: CASSFSIQGTAE. The whole CDR3 sequence is CASSFSIQGTAEAFF.

Many counts were recorded for this clone. The read finishes 3 residues shy of the CDR3 end, and the germline J gene is used to complete it. The chain combines TRBV20-1 with TRBJ1-2, with 8 bases lining up with TRBD1. J gave up 4 bases and V 5 bases, and 3 bases lay outside the gene matches. Germline values: CDR1 DFQATT, CDR2 SNEGSKA (reference sequence). The CDR3 spans 12 residues. CDR3 DNA (partial): TGCAGTGCTGCTACAGGGGGCTATGGC. Amino acids: CSAATGGYG. The CDR3 as a whole reads CSAATGGYGYTF.

This clone occurred many times. The read halts 3 residues ahead of the CDR3 end, with the missing end drawn from the germline J gene. The rearrangement links TRBV5-1 to TRBJ1-3; D remains ambiguous. The CDR3 extends over 14 amino acids. V lost 0 bases, J lost 4 bases, and 8 bases lay in between. Germline V gene lookup returns CDR1 SGHRS and CDR2 YFSETQ. CDR3 in amino acids: CASSLELAGNTIYF. CDR3 DNA, as far as it was read: TGCGCCAGCAGCTTGGAGCTAGCCGGAAACACC.

In this sample, this clone is medium-sized. Read data end 3 residues before the CDR3 end; the end is taken from the germline J gene. This chain links TRBV6-1 with TRBJ2-1, with 12 bases aligning to TRBD2. The CDR3 is made up of 15 amino acids. In germline, CDR1 is MNHNS, CDR2 SASEGT. V shed 4 bases and J 6 bases; nucleotides not matched to a gene: 4. The CDR3 bases that were read are TGTGCCAGCAGTGTAGCTAGCGGGGGGGCCAATGAG. The encoded protein is CASSVASGGANE. Given in full, the CDR3 is CASSVASGGANEQFF.

This clone appeared many times. The read terminates 3 residues before the CDR3 end, so the remaining end is supplied by the germline J gene. The V gene is TRBV5-1, the J gene TRBJ2-1, with D perhaps TRBD1 (5 bases). Per the germline V gene, CDR1 is SGHRS and CDR2 is YFSETQ. The CDR3 length is 15 residues. The V end was cut by 0 bases, the J end by 8 bases, with 15 bases between. The CDR3 sequence: CASSLDQGLSDEQFF. The covered CDR3 bases are TGCGCCAGCAGCTTGGATCAGGGTCTATCGGATGAG. Looking up the rest from reference TRBV5-1 and TRBJ2-1 gives the full variable domain: KAGVTQTPRYLIKTRGQQVTLSCSPISGHRSVSWYQQTPGQGLQFLFEYFSETQRNKGNFPGRFSGRQFSNSRSEMNVSTLELGDSALYLCASSLDQGLSDEQFFGPGTRLTVL.